This T cell receptor (beta chain) emerged from a study of neurological immune-mediated disorders. Study-level points and caveats: CDR3 amino acid sequences of expanded clones were not shared across subjects, a result suggesting private repertoires in all groups. The study found the most TCR clonal expansion in HTLV-1-associated myelopathy and the least in multiple sclerosis, below healthy controls.

MiXCR, applied by TCRdb to the 5' RACE reads, yields one record per CDR3 protein. This table has around 16,000 distinct CDR3 sequences, roughly a fifth appearing once. The CDR3 consists of 15 residues. Germline V gene sequence: CDR1 MNHNY, CDR2 SVGAGI (reference sequence). V lost 5 bases and J lost 2, with 10 bases in between. In Maryland, USA, blood bank volunteers were the healthy controls. Libraries used 2 million unsorted PBMCs kept frozen in RNAlater. In this sample, this clonotype turned up a few times. The antigen is unknown. This TCR was sampled from a man aged 45-60 years in good health. The chain recombines TRBV6-6 with TRBJ1-6; D possibly corresponds to TRBD1 (6 bases). Sequenced input: PBMCs. CDR3 DNA: TGTGCCAGCAGTCCAACAGGGACCTATAATTCACCCCTCCACTTT. This codes for CASSPTGTYNSPLHF.